These 8 T cell receptor beta chains were sequenced from one sample in a study of regulatory T cells in long-lasting Graves disease. Arm-PCR of CDR3 regions and iRepertoire HTBI primers were the basis on which TCR beta libraries were built. TCRdb re-called the multiplex PCR reads through MiXCR, storing one row per CDR3 protein. This sample has some 250,000 distinct CDR3 sequences; 18% occur once, and the top ten carry 14%. Noted time point: newly diagnosed GD, antithyroid drugs for less than 3 months. From RNA extracted from PBMCs, the TCR library was made. This sample also belongs to another study, concerning T cells in Graves' hyperthyroidism and ophthalmopathy.

Material: peripheral blood mononuclear cells (PBMCs), obtained at new diagnosis, from a patient treated with antithyroid drugs. These receptor sequences come from a woman in her twenties or thirties with Graves disease.

This clonotype has a count of ten or more. V and J are TRBV5-1 and TRBJ2-5, with 14 bases fitting TRBD2. After removal of 0 bases from V and 3 bases from J, the junction contained 4 bases not matched to a gene. The CDR3 runs to 17 residues. CDR1 SGHRS and CDR2 YFSETQ come from the germline V gene. The CDR3: CASSLGVGLAGEETQYF. CDR3 bases: TGCGCCAGCAGCTTGGGCGTGGGACTAGCGGGAGAAGAGACCCAGTACTTC.

This clonotype was recorded many times. The rearrangement links TRBV6-1 to TRBJ1-5; D ambiguous. Germline V gene sequence: CDR1 MNHNS, CDR2 SASEGT. The CDR3 loop spans 12 amino acids. Trimming removed 1 base from V and 7 bases from J, with 5 bases in between. This CDR3 reads CASSEGEQPQHF. The CDR3 DNA is TGTGCCAGCAGTGAAGGGGAACAGCCCCAGCATTTT.

In its sample, this clonotype was seen many times. The rearrangement joins TRBV18 to TRBJ1-2; no firm D call. Trimming stripped 8 bases from V and 4 bases from J, with 17 bases between. The CDR3 is 14 amino acids. Germline loops: CDR1 KGHSH, CDR2 LQKENI. Here the CDR3 reads CASSPTKGGYGYTF. In nucleotides, the CDR3 is TGTGCCAGCAGCCCCACGAAGGGAGGCTATGGCTACACCTTC. Variable domain in full (rest from reference TRBV18 and TRBJ1-2): NAGVMQNPRHLVRRRGQEARLRCSPMKGHSHVYWYRQLPEEGLKFMVYLQKENIIDESGMPKERFSAEFPKEGPSILRIQQVVRGDSAAYFCASSPTKGGYGYTFGSGTRLTVV.

This clonotype occurred many times. The rearrangement uses TRBV6-2 or TRBV6-3 and TRBJ2-1, with D hard to call. There are 11 residues in the CDR3. In germline, CDR1 is MNHEY, CDR2 SVGEGT. V was trimmed by 2 bases and J by 8 bases, leaving 4 bases between them. The CDR3 sequence: CASSYLDEQFF. Here the CDR3 DNA reads TGTGCCAGCAGTTACCTCGATGAGCAGTTCTTC.

A few counts support this clonotype. The chain has TRBV19 and TRBJ1-6; 8 bases are a match to TRBD1. V shed 7 bases and J 5 bases; nucleotides not matched to a gene: 10. The CDR3 extends over 16 amino acids. From germline, CDR1 is LNHDA and CDR2 SQIVND (reference sequence). CDR3 sequence reads: CASTISPGQDNSPLHF. The CDR3 DNA reads as TGTGCCAGTACCATAAGTCCGGGACAGGATAATTCACCCCTCCACTTT.

This clonotype was seen ten or more times. The J gene is TRBJ1-2, the V gene TRBV10-3; no clear D. Germline V gives CDR1 ENHRY, CDR2 SYGVKD. The CDR3 spans 14 residues. Deletions cut 0 bases from V and 0 bases from J, with 5 bases between. The CDR3 is CAISESYSNYGYTF. As DNA, the CDR3 is TGTGCCATCAGTGAGTCTTACTCTAACTATGGCTACACCTTC.

This clonotype was detected ten times or more. The chain uses TRBV20-1 and TRBJ1-2; 9 nucleotides agree with TRBD1. The CDR3 extends over 14 amino acids. J was trimmed by 8 bases and V by 3 bases; bases with no gene match: 10. CDR1 is DFQATT and CDR2 is SNEGSKA in the germline V gene (reference sequence). CDR3 loop: CSARERQGGGGYTF. The DNA for the CDR3 is TGCAGTGCTAGGGAAAGACAGGGGGGGGGCGGCTACACCTTC.

This clonotype has at least ten counts. The chain links TRBV7-2 to TRBJ1-5; D remains unclear. The germline V and J ends were trimmed by 2 bases and 7 bases, with 9 bases remaining between them. The CDR3 contains 13 residues. Germline V lookup: CDR1 SGHTA, CDR2 FQGNSA. CDR3 DNA: TGTGCCAGCAGCTTATTGGTTGAGCAGCCCCAGCATTTT. Amino acids: CASSLLVEQPQHF.